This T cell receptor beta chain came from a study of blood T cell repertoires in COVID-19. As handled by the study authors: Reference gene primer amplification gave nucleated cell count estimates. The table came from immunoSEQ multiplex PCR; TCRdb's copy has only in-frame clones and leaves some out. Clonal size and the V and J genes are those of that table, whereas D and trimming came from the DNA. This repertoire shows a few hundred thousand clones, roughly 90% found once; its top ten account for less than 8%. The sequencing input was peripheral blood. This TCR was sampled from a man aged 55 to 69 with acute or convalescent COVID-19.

The DNA for the CDR3 is TGTGCCAGCAGCTTAGCGGACAGGGGCCCCTACGAGCAGTACTTC. This translates into CASSLADRGPYEQYF. This sequence joins TRBV11-3 and TRBJ2-7; TRBD1 agrees at 9 bases. The CDR3 is 15 amino acids. Per the germline V gene, CDR1 is SGHNT and CDR2 is YENEEA. The V and J ends lost 1 base and 2 bases, in that order; junction bases with no gene match: 3.